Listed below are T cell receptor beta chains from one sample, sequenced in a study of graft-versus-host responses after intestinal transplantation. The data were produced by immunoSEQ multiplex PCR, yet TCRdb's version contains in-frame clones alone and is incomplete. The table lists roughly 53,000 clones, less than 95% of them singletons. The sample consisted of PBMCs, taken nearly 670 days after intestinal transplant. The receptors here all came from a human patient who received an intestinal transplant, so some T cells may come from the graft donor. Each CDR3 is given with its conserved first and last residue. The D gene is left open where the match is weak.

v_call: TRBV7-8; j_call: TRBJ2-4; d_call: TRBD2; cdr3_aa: CASSPTSGTKNIQYF
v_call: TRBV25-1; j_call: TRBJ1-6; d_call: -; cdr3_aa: CASSGLSYNSPLHF
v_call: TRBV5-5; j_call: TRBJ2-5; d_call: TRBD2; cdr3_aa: CASSFAGGPRETQYF
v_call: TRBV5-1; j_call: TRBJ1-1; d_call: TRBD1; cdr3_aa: CASSSGTGSVTEAFF
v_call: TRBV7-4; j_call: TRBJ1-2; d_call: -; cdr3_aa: CASSSPLPF
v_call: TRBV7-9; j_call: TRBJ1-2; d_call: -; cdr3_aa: CASSFRPGNYGYTF
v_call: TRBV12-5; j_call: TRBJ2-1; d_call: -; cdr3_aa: CASGLVQFGIGRGTYNEQFF
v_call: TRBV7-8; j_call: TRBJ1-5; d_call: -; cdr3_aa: CASSLAVWGWDQPQHF
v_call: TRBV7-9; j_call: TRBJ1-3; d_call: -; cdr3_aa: CASSLGVASGNTIYF
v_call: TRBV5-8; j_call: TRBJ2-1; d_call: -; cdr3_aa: CASIGVRGASYNEQFF
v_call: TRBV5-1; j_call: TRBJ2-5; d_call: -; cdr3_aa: CASSFNDAKETQYF
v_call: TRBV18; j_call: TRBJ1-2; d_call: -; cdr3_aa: CASSPNGPTQTYGYTF
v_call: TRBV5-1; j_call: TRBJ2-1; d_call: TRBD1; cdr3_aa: CASSSGQGAGNEQFF
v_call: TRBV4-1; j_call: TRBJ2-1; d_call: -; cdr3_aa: CASSQGTYSYNEQFF
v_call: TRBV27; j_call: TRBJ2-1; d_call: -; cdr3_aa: CASSPLAGALSDEQFF
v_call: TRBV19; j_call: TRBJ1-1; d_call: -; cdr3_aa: CASSIGVNTEAFF
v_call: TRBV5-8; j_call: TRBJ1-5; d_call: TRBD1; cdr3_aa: CASSLASRTGGWMSNQPQHF
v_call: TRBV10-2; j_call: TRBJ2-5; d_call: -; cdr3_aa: CASTVGGETQYF
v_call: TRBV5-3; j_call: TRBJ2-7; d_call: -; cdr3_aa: CARSWAYEQYF
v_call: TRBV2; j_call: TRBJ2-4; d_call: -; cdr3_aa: CASSEGDPSKF
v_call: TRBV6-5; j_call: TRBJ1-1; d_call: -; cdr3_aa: CASTFGGSVTEAFF
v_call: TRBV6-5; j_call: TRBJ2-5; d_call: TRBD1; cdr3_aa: CASSNGQGLGTQYF
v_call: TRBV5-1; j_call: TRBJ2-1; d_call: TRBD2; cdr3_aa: CASSFGGGASYNEQFF
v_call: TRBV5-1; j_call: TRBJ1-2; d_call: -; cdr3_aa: CASSPGPGNGYTF
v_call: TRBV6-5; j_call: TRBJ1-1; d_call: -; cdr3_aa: CASSYGGSDTEAFF
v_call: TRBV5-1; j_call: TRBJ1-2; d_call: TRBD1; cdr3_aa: CASSAGQGLGYTF
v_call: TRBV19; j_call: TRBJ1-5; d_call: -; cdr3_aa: CASSIRGRGFSNQPQHF
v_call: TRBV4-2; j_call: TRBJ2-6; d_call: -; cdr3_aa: CASTGESGANVLTF
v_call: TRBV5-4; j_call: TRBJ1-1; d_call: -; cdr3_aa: CAIGGIPGNTEAFF
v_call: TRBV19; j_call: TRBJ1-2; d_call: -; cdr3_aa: CASQFYITNYGYTF